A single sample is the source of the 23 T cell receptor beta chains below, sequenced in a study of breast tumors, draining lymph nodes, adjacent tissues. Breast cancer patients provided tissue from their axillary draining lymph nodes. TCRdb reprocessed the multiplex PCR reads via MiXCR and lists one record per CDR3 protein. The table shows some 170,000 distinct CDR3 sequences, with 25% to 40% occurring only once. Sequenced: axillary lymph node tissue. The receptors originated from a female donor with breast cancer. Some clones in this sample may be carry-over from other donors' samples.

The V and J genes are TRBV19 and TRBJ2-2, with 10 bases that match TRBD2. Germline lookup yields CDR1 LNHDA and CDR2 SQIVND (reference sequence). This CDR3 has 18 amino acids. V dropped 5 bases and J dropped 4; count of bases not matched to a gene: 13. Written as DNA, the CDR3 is TGTGCCAGTAGTCCGCCTCTCGCTAGCGGGAGTCGCACCGGGGAGCTGTTTTTT. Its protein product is CASSPPLASGSRTGELFF.

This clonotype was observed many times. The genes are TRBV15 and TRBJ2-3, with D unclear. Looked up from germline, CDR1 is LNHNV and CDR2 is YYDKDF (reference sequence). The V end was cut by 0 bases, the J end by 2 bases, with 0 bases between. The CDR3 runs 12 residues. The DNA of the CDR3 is TGTGCCACCAGCAGAGACACAGATACGCAGTATTTT. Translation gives CATSRDTDTQYF. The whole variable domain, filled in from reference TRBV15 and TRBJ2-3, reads DAMVIQNPRYQVTQFGKPVTLSCSQTLNHNVMYWYQQKSSQAPKLLFHYYDKDFNNEADTPDNFQSRRPNTSFCFLDIRSPGLGDTAMYLCATSRDTDTQYFGPGTRLTVL.

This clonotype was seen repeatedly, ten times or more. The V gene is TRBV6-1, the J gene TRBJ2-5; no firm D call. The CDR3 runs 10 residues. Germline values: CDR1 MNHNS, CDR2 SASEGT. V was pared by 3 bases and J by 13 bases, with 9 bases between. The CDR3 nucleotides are TGTGCCAGCAGTGAGTACCCCTGGTACTTC. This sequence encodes CASSEYPWYF.

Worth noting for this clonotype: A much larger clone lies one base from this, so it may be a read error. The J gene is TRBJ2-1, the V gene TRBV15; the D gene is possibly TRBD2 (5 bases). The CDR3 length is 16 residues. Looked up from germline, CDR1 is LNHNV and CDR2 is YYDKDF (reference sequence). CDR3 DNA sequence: TGTGCCACCAGCAGGGAGAGCGGAATAGCCTACAATGAGCAGTCCTTC. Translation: CATSRESGIAYNEQSF.

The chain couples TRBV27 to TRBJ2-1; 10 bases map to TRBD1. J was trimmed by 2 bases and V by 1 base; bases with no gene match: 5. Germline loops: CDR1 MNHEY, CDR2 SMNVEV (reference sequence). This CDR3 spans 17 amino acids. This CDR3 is CASSLLRTGGTYNEQFF. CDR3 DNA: TGTGCCAGCAGTTTATTACGGACAGGGGGGACCTACAATGAGCAGTTCTTC.

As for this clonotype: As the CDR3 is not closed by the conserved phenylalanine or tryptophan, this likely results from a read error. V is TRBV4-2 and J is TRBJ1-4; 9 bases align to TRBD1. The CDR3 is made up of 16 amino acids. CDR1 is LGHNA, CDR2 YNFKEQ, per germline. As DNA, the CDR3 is TGTGCCAGCAGCCAAGATACAGGGGGCGCATCAGAAAGACTGTTTTCT. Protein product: CASSQDTGGASERLFS.

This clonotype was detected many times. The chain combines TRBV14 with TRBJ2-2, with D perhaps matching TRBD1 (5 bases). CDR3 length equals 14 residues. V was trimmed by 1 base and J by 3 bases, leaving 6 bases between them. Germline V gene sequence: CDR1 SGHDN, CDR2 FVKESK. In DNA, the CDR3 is TGTGCCAGCAGCCAAGGACAGTACACCGGGGAGCTGTTTTTT. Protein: CASSQGQYTGELFF.

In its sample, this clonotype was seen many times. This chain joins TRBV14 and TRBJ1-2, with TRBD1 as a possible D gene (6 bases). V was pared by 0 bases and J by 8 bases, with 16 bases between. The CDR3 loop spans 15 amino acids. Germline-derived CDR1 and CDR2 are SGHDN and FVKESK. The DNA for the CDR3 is TGTGCCAGCAGCCAAGATGTGGGGGGCGCAGGCGGCTACACCTTC. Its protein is CASSQDVGGAGGYTF.

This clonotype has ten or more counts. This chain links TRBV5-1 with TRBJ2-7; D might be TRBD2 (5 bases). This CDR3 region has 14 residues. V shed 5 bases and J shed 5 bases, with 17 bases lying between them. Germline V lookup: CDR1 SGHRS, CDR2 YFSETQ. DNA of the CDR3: TGCGCCAGCAGGTACCTAGCTCGGGCTGACGAGCAGTACTTC. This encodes CASRYLARADEQYF. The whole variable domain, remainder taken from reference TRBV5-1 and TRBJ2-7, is KAGVTQTPRYLIKTRGQQVTLSCSPISGHRSVSWYQQTPGQGLQFLFEYFSETQRNKGNFPGRFSGRQFSNSRSEMNVSTLELGDSALYLCASRYLARADEQYFGPGTRLTVT.

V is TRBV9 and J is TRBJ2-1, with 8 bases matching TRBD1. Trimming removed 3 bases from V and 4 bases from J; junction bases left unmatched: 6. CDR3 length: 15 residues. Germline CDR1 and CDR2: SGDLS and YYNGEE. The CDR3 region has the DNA TGTGCCAGCAGCGGTCAGGGGGCTTCTTACAATGAGCAGTTCTTC. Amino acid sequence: CASSGQGASYNEQFF.

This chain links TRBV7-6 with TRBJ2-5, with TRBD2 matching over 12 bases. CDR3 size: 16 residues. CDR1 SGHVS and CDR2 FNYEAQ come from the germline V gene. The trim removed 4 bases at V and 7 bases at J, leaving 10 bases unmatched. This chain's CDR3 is CASSSAALAGGATQYF. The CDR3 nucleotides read TGTGCCAGCAGCTCAGCGGCACTAGCGGGAGGAGCGACCCAGTACTTC.

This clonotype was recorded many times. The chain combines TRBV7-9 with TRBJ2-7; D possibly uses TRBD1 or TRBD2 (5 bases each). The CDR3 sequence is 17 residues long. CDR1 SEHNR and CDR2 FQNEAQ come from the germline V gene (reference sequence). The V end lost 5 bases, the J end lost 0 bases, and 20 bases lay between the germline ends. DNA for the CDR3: TGTGCCAGCAGCCACCCGGGACCAGGCGCAAGCTCCTACGAGCAGTACTTC. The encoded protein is CASSHPGPGASSYEQYF. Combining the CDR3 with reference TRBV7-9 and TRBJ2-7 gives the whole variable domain DTGVSQNPRHKITKRGQNVTFRCDPISEHNRLYWYRQTLGQGPEFLTYFQNEAQLEKSRLLSDRFSAERPKGSFSTLEIQRTEQGDSAMYLCASSHPGPGASSYEQYFGPGTRLTVT.

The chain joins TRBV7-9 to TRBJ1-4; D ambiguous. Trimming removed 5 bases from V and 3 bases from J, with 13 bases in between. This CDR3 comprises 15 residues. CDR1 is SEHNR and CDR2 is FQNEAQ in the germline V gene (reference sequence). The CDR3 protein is CASSASGRANEKLFF. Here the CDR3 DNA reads TGTGCCAGCAGCGCTAGCGGGAGGGCTAATGAAAAACTGTTTTTT.

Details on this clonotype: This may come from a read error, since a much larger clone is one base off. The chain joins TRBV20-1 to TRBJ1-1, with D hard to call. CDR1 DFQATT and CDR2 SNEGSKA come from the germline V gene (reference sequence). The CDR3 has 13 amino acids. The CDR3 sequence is CSASADVNTAAFF. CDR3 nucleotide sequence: TGCAGTGCTAGTGCAGACGTGAACACTGCAGCTTTCTTT.

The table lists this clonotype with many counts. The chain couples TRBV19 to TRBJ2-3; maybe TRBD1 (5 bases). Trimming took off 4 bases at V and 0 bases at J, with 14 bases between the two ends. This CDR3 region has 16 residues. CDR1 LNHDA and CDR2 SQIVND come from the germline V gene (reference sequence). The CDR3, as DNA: TGTGCCAGTAGTACAAATCAGGGCCCTAGCACAGATACGCAGTATTTT. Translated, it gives CASSTNQGPSTDTQYF.

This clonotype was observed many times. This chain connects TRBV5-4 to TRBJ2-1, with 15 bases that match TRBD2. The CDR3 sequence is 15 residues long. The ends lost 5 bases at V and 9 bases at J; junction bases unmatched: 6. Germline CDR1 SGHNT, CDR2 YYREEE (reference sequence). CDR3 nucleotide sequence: TGTGCCAGCAGACGGACTAGCGGGGGGGCCGCTGAGCAGTTCTTC. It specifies CASRRTSGGAAEQFF.

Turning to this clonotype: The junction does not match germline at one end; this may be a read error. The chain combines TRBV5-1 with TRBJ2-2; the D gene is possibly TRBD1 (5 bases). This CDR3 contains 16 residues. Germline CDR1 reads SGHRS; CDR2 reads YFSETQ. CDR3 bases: TGCGCCTGCAGCTTTCGGATCCCAGGGCATGGATGGGAGCTGTTTTTT. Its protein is CACSFRIPGHGWELFF.

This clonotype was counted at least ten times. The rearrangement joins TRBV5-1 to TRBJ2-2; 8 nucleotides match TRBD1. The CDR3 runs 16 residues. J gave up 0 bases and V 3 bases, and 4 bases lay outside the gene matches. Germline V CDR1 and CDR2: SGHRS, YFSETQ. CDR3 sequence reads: CASSWGTGSNTGELFF. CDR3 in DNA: TGCGCCAGCAGCTGGGGGACAGGCTCGAACACCGGGGAGCTGTTTTTT.

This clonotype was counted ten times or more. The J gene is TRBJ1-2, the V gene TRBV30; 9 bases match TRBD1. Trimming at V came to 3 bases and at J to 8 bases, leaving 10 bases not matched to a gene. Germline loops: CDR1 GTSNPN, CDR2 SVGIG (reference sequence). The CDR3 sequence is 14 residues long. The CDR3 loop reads CAWRPTGGAGGYTF. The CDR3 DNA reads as TGTGCCTGGAGACCCACAGGGGGCGCAGGGGGCTACACCTTC.

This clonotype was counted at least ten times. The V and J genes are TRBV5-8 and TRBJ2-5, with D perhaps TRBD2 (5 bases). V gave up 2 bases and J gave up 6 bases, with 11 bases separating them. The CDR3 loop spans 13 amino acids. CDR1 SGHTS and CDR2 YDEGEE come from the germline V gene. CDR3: CASSFDYAKTQYF. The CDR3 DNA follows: TGTGCCAGCAGCTTCGACTATGCGAAGACCCAGTACTTC.

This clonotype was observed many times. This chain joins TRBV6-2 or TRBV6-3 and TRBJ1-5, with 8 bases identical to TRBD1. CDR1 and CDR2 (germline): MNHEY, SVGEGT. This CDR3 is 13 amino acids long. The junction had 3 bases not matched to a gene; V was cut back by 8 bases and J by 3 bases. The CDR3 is CASDRGNNQPQHF. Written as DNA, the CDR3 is TGTGCCAGCGACAGGGGTAACAATCAGCCCCAGCATTTT.

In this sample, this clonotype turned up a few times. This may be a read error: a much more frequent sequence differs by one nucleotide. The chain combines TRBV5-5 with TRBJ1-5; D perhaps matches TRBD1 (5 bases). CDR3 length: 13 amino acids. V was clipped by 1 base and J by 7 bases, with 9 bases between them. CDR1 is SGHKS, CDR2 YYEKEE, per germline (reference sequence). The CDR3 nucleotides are TGTGCCAGCAGCTTGTATGGGGACCAGCCCCAGCATTTT. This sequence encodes CASSLYGDQPQHF. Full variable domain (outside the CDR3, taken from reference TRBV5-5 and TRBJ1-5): DAGVTQSPTHLIKTRGQQVTLRCSPISGHKSVSWYQQVLGQGPQFIFQYYEKEERGRGNFPDRFSARQFPNYSSELNVNALLLGDSALYLCASSLYGDQPQHFGDGTRLSIL.

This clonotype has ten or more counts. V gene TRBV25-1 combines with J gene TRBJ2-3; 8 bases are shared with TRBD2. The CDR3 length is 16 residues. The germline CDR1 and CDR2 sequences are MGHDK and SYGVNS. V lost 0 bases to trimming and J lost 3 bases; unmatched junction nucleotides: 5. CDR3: CASSEYEKRGTDTQYF. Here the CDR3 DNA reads TGTGCCAGCAGTGAATATGAGAAGCGGGGGACAGATACGCAGTATTTT.